This T cell receptor beta chain was sequenced for a study of T-cell memory formation after mild COVID-19. General study results and limits: CD4/CD8 balance held among clones contracting day 15 to 85, and later expanders leaned CD4+.

Germline assignment: CDR1 SEHNR and CDR2 FQNEAQ (reference sequence). This CDR3 spans 12 amino acids. With 7 bases removed from V and 4 bases from J, the gap between germline ends came to 10 bases. As concerns this clonotype: Its antigen is as yet unknown.

TCRdb re-called the 5' RACE reads through MiXCR, storing one row per CDR3 protein. This repertoire shows about 84,000 distinct CDR3 sequences, approximately 14% found once; its top ten account for 25% to 35%. Input material: PBMCs or a T cell subset sorted from them (not recorded which). The chain combines TRBV7-9 with TRBJ1-1; D uncertain. The source is an adult woman who had mild COVID-19 (a few samples of this study predate the infection). Cell type and time point are not known. CDR3 sequence: CASKLSATEAFF. As DNA, the CDR3 is TGTGCCAGCAAGCTTTCGGCCACTGAAGCTTTCTTT. Drawing the rest from reference TRBV7-9 and TRBJ1-1, the complete variable domain is DTGVSQNPRHKITKRGQNVTFRCDPISEHNRLYWYRQTLGQGPEFLTYFQNEAQLEKSRLLSDRFSAERPKGSFSTLEIQRTEQGDSAMYLCASKLSATEAFFGQGTRLTVV.